What follows are 22 T cell receptor beta chains derived from one specimen sequenced in a study of T-cell reconstitution after alpha-beta-depleted transplantation in children. A TCRbeta library incorporating unique molecular identifiers was prepared. MiXCR was run by TCRdb on the PCR reads, yielding one entry per CDR3 protein. The table records 500,000 to 600,000 distinct CDR3 sequences, 20% to 30% of them present only once. Sample: PBMCs, taken before TCRalphabeta/CD19-depleted stem cell transplant. The receptors were gathered from a boy less than two years old with Wiskott-Aldrich syndrome, due to receive a stem cell transplant.

This clonotype has more than one count but fewer than ten. V and J are TRBV5-1 and TRBJ2-5, with D unresolved. The V gene lost 5 bases and the J gene lost 4 bases, with 12 bases spanning the gap. The CDR3 is 13 residues long. Germline V gives CDR1 SGHRS, CDR2 YFSETQ. The CDR3, as DNA: TGCGCCAGCAGACAGTCACCCGGAGAGACCCAGTACTTC. It specifies CASRQSPGETQYF.

The J gene is TRBJ2-3, the V gene TRBV6-5; 7 nucleotides line up with TRBD2. Looked up from germline, CDR1 is MNHEY and CDR2 is SVGAGI. V lost 1 base and J lost 2; bases outside the gene matches: 6. The CDR3 spans 16 residues. In DNA, the CDR3 is TGTGCCAGCAGTTACTGGGCTAGCGGACCCACAGATACGCAGTATTTT. This translates into CASSYWASGPTDTQYF.

This clonotype has a count of ten or more. The chain employs TRBV5-1 and TRBJ2-2; the D call may be TRBD1 or TRBD2 (5 bases each). The CDR3 contains 14 residues. Trimming removed 7 bases at V and 1 base at J, with 11 bases between. CDR1 and CDR2 from the germline V gene are SGHRS and YFSETQ. CDR3 sequence reads: CASSGTGNTGELFF. The CDR3 DNA reads as TGCGCCAGCTCCGGGACGGGGAACACCGGGGAGCTGTTTTTT. The whole variable domain, filled in from reference TRBV5-1 and TRBJ2-2, reads KAGVTQTPRYLIKTRGQQVTLSCSPISGHRSVSWYQQTPGQGLQFLFEYFSETQRNKGNFPGRFSGRQFSNSRSEMNVSTLELGDSALYLCASSGTGNTGELFFGEGSRLTVL.

The V and J genes are TRBV12-3 or TRBV12-4 and TRBJ1-6; D remains ambiguous. CDR3 length: 15 residues. V lost 3 bases, J lost 3 bases, and 9 bases lay in between. DNA of the CDR3: TGTGCCAGCAGTTTGACCGGGCTCTATAATTCACCCCTCCACTTT. Translation: CASSLTGLYNSPLHF.

The rearrangement uses TRBV2 and TRBJ2-5; D is unclear. The length of the CDR3 is 10 residues. V lost 7 bases and J 4 bases, leaving 4 bases between the germline ends. Looked up from germline, CDR1 is SNHLY and CDR2 is FYNNEI. CDR3 protein: CASNRETQYF. CDR3 coding DNA: TGTGCCAGCAACCGAGAGACCCAGTACTTC.

In its sample, this clonotype was seen many times. The chain couples TRBV30 to TRBJ2-3; the D is unclear. From germline, CDR1 is GTSNPN and CDR2 SVGIG (reference sequence). The CDR3 sequence is 14 residues long. The V end lost 0 bases, the J end lost 0 bases, and 7 bases lay between the germline ends. DNA for the CDR3: TGTGCCTGGAGTGTCCTCTCCAGCACAGATACGCAGTATTTT. Its translation: CAWSVLSSTDTQYF.

This clonotype has a handful of counts. The chain carries TRBV3-1 and TRBJ2-1; D unresolved. Germline V gives CDR1 LGHDT, CDR2 YNNKEL (reference sequence). The CDR3 is 16 amino acids. Trimming cost V 0 bases and J 2 bases, with 11 bases left between them. In DNA, the CDR3 is TGTGCCAGCAGCCAAGATGTCGCGATGGCCTACAATGAGCAGTTCTTC. Protein: CASSQDVAMAYNEQFF.

This rearrangement joins TRBV12-3 or TRBV12-4 to TRBJ2-1; D could derive from TRBD1 or TRBD2 (5 bases each). This CDR3 spans 16 amino acids. Trimming stripped 6 bases from V and 6 bases from J, with 21 bases between. The CDR3 DNA follows: TGTGCCAGCAGGCGCCTGGGACGCGGCAACCGCAATGAGCAGTTCTTC. Its translation: CASRRLGRGNRNEQFF.

In this sample, this clonotype turned up a few times. V and J are TRBV11-2 and TRBJ2-1; 11 positions agree with TRBD2. CDR1 and CDR2 from the germline V gene are SGHAT and FQNNGV. The junction had 4 bases not matched to a gene; V was cut back by 0 bases and J by 9 bases. The CDR3 sequence is 15 residues long. The CDR3 reads CASSLESSGRREQFF. The CDR3 DNA reads as TGTGCCAGCAGCTTAGAATCTAGCGGGAGGCGTGAGCAGTTCTTC.

The chain couples TRBV29-1 to TRBJ2-1; D might be TRBD2 (5 bases). V lost 2 bases and J 9 bases, leaving 11 bases between the germline ends. This CDR3 is built from 12 residues. CDR1 SQVTM and CDR2 ANQGSEA come from the germline V gene. The CDR3 spells CSVEFGGSEQFF. For the CDR3, the DNA is TGCAGCGTTGAATTCGGAGGCAGTGAGCAGTTCTTC.

This clonotype came up a few times. This rearrangement joins TRBV6-5 to TRBJ2-5; 10 bases align to TRBD2. CDR3 size: 15 residues. The germline gives CDR1 MNHEY, CDR2 SVGAGI. Losses at the gene ends were 4 bases for V and 2 bases for J; bases not matched to a gene: 4. In DNA, the CDR3 is TGTGCCAGCAGTTTACTAGCGGGGAAGCAAGAGACCCAGTACTTC. Protein sequence: CASSLLAGKQETQYF.

The chain links TRBV11-1 to TRBJ2-1; TRBD2 might be the D (5 bases). Looked up from germline, CDR1 is SGHAT and CDR2 is FQDESV (reference sequence). The CDR3 has 16 residues. Deletions cut 2 bases from V and 0 bases from J, with 11 bases between. The CDR3 DNA reads as TGTGCCAGCAGCTTATTTCGGAGGAGCTCCTACAATGAGCAGTTCTTC. It codes for CASSLFRRSSYNEQFF.

This clonotype was seen many times. This chain connects TRBV11-2 to TRBJ2-1, with D possibly matching TRBD2 (5 bases). Germline values: CDR1 SGHAT, CDR2 FQNNGV. The CDR3 runs to 14 residues. The V end was cut by 5 bases, the J end by 9 bases, with 17 bases between. The CDR3 nucleotides read TGTGCCAGCAGCCGGGATTACCTCAACGGTGAGCAGTTCTTC. Translating gives CASSRDYLNGEQFF.

This clonotype came up a few times. The chain is built from TRBV6-5 and TRBJ1-3, with 9 bases that match TRBD1. V trimming: 2 bases; J trimming: 0 bases; junction bases outside the gene matches: 5. CDR3 length equals 17 residues. CDR1 and CDR2 from the germline V gene are MNHEY and SVGAGI. CDR3 region: CASSYPGQGSSGNTIYF. CDR3 bases: TGTGCCAGCAGTTACCCCGGACAGGGGTCCTCTGGAAACACCATATATTTT.

This clonotype was observed a handful of times. The chain is built from TRBV7-2 and TRBJ2-7; TRBD2 matches 13 bases. Unmatched junction bases numbered 2, after V lost 0 bases and J lost 3 bases. CDR3 size: 16 residues. CDR1 SGHTA and CDR2 FQGNSA come from the germline V gene. This chain's CDR3 is CASSLAGTSGNYEQYF. The CDR3 DNA reads as TGTGCCAGCAGCTTAGCGGGGACTAGCGGGAACTACGAGCAGTACTTC.

The table lists this clonotype with a few counts. The chain links TRBV7-2 to TRBJ1-5; D remains unclear. Looked up from germline, CDR1 is SGHTA and CDR2 is FQGNSA. V was clipped by 1 base and J by 4 bases, with 11 bases between them. The CDR3 extends over 15 amino acids. The CDR3 here is CASSLVKGWNQPQHF. CDR3 nucleotide sequence: TGTGCCAGCAGCTTAGTGAAGGGTTGGAATCAGCCCCAGCATTTT.

As regards this clonotype: A read error may account for a junction end that differs from germline. This chain joins TRBV5-1 and TRBJ2-7, with D maybe TRBD1 (6 bases). The CDR3 has 12 amino acids. From germline, CDR1 is SGHRS and CDR2 YFSETQ. DNA of the CDR3: TGCGCCAGCAGTTTGGACAGTCGGGAGCAGTACTTC. Amino acids: CASSLDSREQYF.

J is TRBJ2-4 and V is TRBV28, with no clear D. V was clipped by 4 bases and J by 4 bases, with 5 bases between them. The CDR3 totals 12 residues. CDR1 MDHEN and CDR2 SYDVKM come from the germline V gene. The CDR3 DNA reads as TGTGCCAGCAGTTATACGAAAAACATTCAGTACTTC. Amino acid sequence: CASSYTKNIQYF.

This chain joins TRBV18 and TRBJ2-1; possibly TRBD1 for D (5 bases). The CDR3 runs to 13 residues. Germline V gene sequence: CDR1 KGHSH, CDR2 LQKENI. The V gene lost 0 bases and the J gene lost 9 bases, with 9 bases spanning the gap. The CDR3 region is CASSPPGRGEQFF. DNA for the CDR3: TGTGCCAGCTCACCACCGGGTAGGGGTGAGCAGTTCTTC.

The V and J genes are TRBV12-3 or TRBV12-4 and TRBJ2-7, with D perhaps TRBD1 or TRBD2 (5 bases each). Trimming shortened V by 5 bases and J by 10 bases, and 18 bases separated the two germline ends. The CDR3 consists of 13 residues. The CDR3 region has the DNA TGTGCCAGCAGTCCGGGGCAGGGATTGGTTCAGTACTTC. It specifies CASSPGQGLVQYF.

The genes are TRBV7-9 and TRBJ2-1, with 9 bases that match TRBD2. Germline CDR1 SEHNR, CDR2 FQNEAQ (reference sequence). V shed 5 bases, J shed 8 bases, and the junction held 13 bases outside the gene matches. This CDR3 is built from 16 residues. Written as DNA, the CDR3 is TGTGCCAGCAGCCTATCGGGAGCGGGAGGAATCGATGAGCAGTTCTTC. As protein: CASSLSGAGGIDEQFF.

The chain carries TRBV20-1 and TRBJ2-7; the match to TRBD1 covers 8 bases. In germline, CDR1 is DFQATT, CDR2 SNEGSKA (reference sequence). V shed 4 bases and J 1 base; nucleotides not matched to a gene: 9. CDR3 length equals 15 residues. The CDR3 DNA follows: TGCAGTGCTACCGGGACAGGAGGTCGATCCTACGAGCAGTACTTC. Its translation: CSATGTGGRSYEQYF.